Described below is a single TCR beta chain sequence and its context. Its antigen is as yet unknown. The test was conducted at deep level. Measured with immunoSEQ multiplex PCR; TCRdb has only the in-frame clones, and not every one. The data contain around 1.4 million clones, about 98.5% of them singletons. The entry originates in a study of shared clonotypes between healthy human individuals. Study-wide results and limits: An effect of sequencing depth on clonotype sharing among donors was expected.

V trimming: 4 bases; J trimming: 2 bases; junction bases outside the gene matches: 15. Germline CDR1 reads MNHEY; CDR2 reads SMNVEV (reference sequence). CDR3 length: 19 amino acids. The donor population consisted of healthy HIV-negative adults with no recent acute infections or vaccinations. The sequenced sample was naive CD4+ T cells sorted from blood. As for subset: CD45RA+ positively selected. The chain joins TRBV27 to TRBJ2-7, with TRBD1 matching 12 bases. The receptor was derived from a man aged 30-40 years in good health. CDR3 nucleotides: TGTGCCAGCAGTTCCCCAGGGACAGGGGGCTCCACAACCCCCTACGAGCAGTACTTC. As protein: CASSSPGTGGSTTPYEQYF.